This TCR beta chain comes out of a study of blood T cell repertoires in COVID-19. The authors' processing: By means of reference gene primer amplification, nucleated cell counts were estimated. The assay was immunoSEQ multiplex PCR, and TCRdb's table has in-frame clones only and misses some. For V, J and clone size, that table is used; D and trimming come from the DNA. Here the sample spans about 70,000 clones, approximately 86% being singletons. The CDR3 is made up of 15 amino acids. Germline loops: CDR1 SGHRS, CDR2 YFSETQ. Trimming removed 0 bases from V and 3 bases from J, with 9 bases in between. Material for sequencing was peripheral blood. The clonotype was recovered from a woman aged 60-70 years with acute or convalescent COVID-19. The chain is built from TRBV5-1 and TRBJ2-2; D is perhaps TRBD2 (5 bases). CDR3 bases: TGCGCCAGCAGCTTGGGGTCGCGGGACACCGGGGAGCTGTTTTTT. It encodes CASSLGSRDTGELFF.